Following are 24 T cell receptor beta chains from one sample sequenced in a study of blood T cell repertoires in COVID-19. Using immunoSEQ multiplex PCR, the repertoire was profiled, and TCRdb retains in-frame clones only, with some absent. The sample has under 300,000 clones; approximately 82% are singletons. The source material was PBMCs or T cells enriched from blood (not recorded which). These receptors all stem from a man in his forties or fifties who had recovered from COVID-19.

This clone occurred a few times. J is TRBJ1-6 and V is TRBV18; D might be TRBD1 (6 bases). V was clipped by 3 bases and J by 11 bases, with 11 bases between them. The CDR3 runs 13 residues. Germline V gene lookup returns CDR1 KGHSH and CDR2 LQKENI. The CDR3 nucleotides read TGTGCCAGCTCACCGGAACAGGGTACACCCCTCCACTTT. It specifies CASSPEQGTPLHF.

This chain connects TRBV9 to TRBJ2-3; no firm D call. Trimming took 0 bases from V and 2 from J, leaving 10 bases between them. This CDR3 has 15 residues. The V gene's germline CDR1 is SGDLS and CDR2 YYNGEE. The CDR3 DNA follows: TGTGCCAGCAGCGTAGCTTCGGGTCTCACAGATACGCAGTATTTT. Translating it yields CASSVASGLTDTQYF.

This clone was recorded once. The genes are TRBV7-2 and TRBJ1-2, with D possibly being TRBD1 (5 bases). Per the germline V gene, CDR1 is SGHTA and CDR2 is FQGNSA. Trimming removed 1 base from V and 3 bases from J, with 15 bases in between. CDR3 size: 16 residues. Here the CDR3 reads CASSLVTGGGYYGYTF. CDR3 nucleotides: TGTGCCAGCAGCTTAGTTACCGGGGGGGGATACTATGGCTACACCTTC.

As to this clone: The identical CDR3 is also encoded by other nucleotide sequences in the sample. The chain carries TRBV6-5 and TRBJ2-7; D remains ambiguous. CDR1 is MNHEY and CDR2 is SVGAGI in the germline V gene. CDR3 length: 11 residues. Trimming shortened V by 5 bases and J by 2 bases, and 4 bases separated the two germline ends. The CDR3 loop is CASSSPYEQYF. The CDR3 nucleotides are TGTGCCAGCAGTAGCCCCTACGAGCAGTACTTC.

As concerns this clone: This specimen includes other DNA sequences encoding the same CDR3. This chain uses TRBV6-5 with TRBJ1-6; no clear D. The CDR3 loop spans 14 amino acids. V was shortened by 2 bases and J by 4 bases, with 6 bases between the two germline ends. CDR1 MNHEY and CDR2 SVGAGI come from the germline V gene. Written as DNA, the CDR3 is TGTGCCAGCAGTTACGCAGTATATAATTCACCCCTCCACTTT. This encodes CASSYAVYNSPLHF.

This sequence joins TRBV18 and TRBJ1-1, with 8 bases fitting TRBD1. Losses at the gene ends were 3 bases for V and 0 bases for J; bases not matched to a gene: 3. Germline V gene data show CDR1 as KGHSH and CDR2 as LQKENI. The CDR3 runs 15 residues. The CDR3 here is CASSPRQGMNTEAFF. CDR3 DNA sequence: TGTGCCAGCTCACCTAGACAGGGGATGAACACTGAAGCTTTCTTT.

This clone occurred a few times. The rearrangement links TRBV15 to TRBJ1-5; no clear D. Trimming cost V 0 bases and J 5 bases, with 8 bases left between them. The CDR3 totals 14 residues. Germline V gene data show CDR1 as LNHNV and CDR2 as YYDKDF (reference sequence). The DNA for the CDR3 is TGTGCCACCAGCAGAGATCAGGTTGATCAGCCCCAGCATTTT. It codes for CATSRDQVDQPQHF.

This chain links TRBV9 with TRBJ2-6, with 7 nucleotides matching TRBD1. CDR1 is SGDLS and CDR2 is YYNGEE in the germline V gene. The CDR3 sequence is 18 residues long. V dropped 0 bases and J dropped 0; count of bases not matched to a gene: 6. The CDR3 is CASSVDTGAVSGANVLTF. The DNA of the CDR3 is TGTGCCAGCAGCGTAGACACAGGGGCAGTCTCTGGGGCCAACGTCCTGACTTTC.

This clone was counted once. This chain joins TRBV7-3 and TRBJ2-1, with TRBD1 matching 7 bases. The CDR3 sequence is 18 residues long. The V gene's germline CDR1 is SGHTA and CDR2 FQGTGA. V trimming: 0 bases; J trimming: 2 bases; junction bases outside the gene matches: 10. The CDR3 coding sequence is TGTGCCAGCAGCTTAACCGGCAACAGGGGTTACCCCTACAATGAGCAGTTCTTC. Residues: CASSLTGNRGYPYNEQFF.

The rearrangement links TRBV19 to TRBJ2-5, with TRBD2 matching 8 bases. CDR3 length: 16 residues. Trimming cost V 5 bases and J 4 bases; bases outside gene matches: 12. CDR1 and CDR2 (germline): LNHDA, SQIVND (reference sequence). The CDR3 DNA reads as TGTGCCAGTAGTTCAATCGGTAGCGGGGCGGGAGAGACCCAGTACTTC. Its protein is CASSSIGSGAGETQYF.

The chain carries TRBV3-1 (or the pseudogene TRBV3-2) and TRBJ1-5, with D perhaps matching TRBD1 (6 bases). The CDR3 covers 14 residues. The V and J ends lost 3 bases and 7 bases respectively, with 13 bases between them. CDR1 is LGHDT, CDR2 YNNKEL, per germline (reference sequence). Here the CDR3 reads CASSQGQSSQPQHF. Written as DNA, the CDR3 is TGTGCCAGCAGCCAGGGACAAAGCAGCCAGCCCCAGCATTTT.

The chain couples TRBV7-3 to TRBJ1-1, with TRBD1 as a possible D gene (5 bases). This CDR3 has 13 residues. V was cut by 3 bases and J by 4 bases, with 9 bases left in between. CDR1 and CDR2 (germline): SGHTA, FQGTGA. CDR3 region: CASSFQGPTEAFF. The CDR3, as DNA: TGTGCCAGCAGCTTTCAGGGCCCCACTGAAGCTTTCTTT.

The V call is TRBV7-2, the J call TRBJ1-5, with TRBD1 matching 8 bases. Germline assignment: CDR1 SGHTA and CDR2 FQGNSA. The CDR3 spans 14 residues. Unmatched junction bases numbered 3, after V lost 5 bases and J lost 3 bases. This CDR3 is CASSRTGPNQPQHF. The CDR3 nucleotides are TGTGCCAGCAGCCGGACAGGGCCCAATCAGCCCCAGCATTTT.

The genes are TRBV5-1 and TRBJ2-7, with 7 bases lining up with TRBD1. V shed 4 bases, J shed 0 bases, and the junction held 7 bases outside the gene matches. The CDR3 consists of 15 residues. The germline CDR1 and CDR2 sequences are SGHRS and YFSETQ. CDR3 protein: CASSGRTGPSYEQYF. The CDR3 coding sequence is TGCGCCAGCAGCGGTCGGACAGGTCCCTCCTACGAGCAGTACTTC.

The chain is built from TRBV5-6 and TRBJ2-3, with D tentatively TRBD2 (5 bases). V was clipped by 0 bases and J by 2 bases, with 7 bases between them. CDR1 is SGHDT and CDR2 is YYEEEE in the germline V gene. CDR3 size: 14 residues. CDR3 nucleotide sequence: TGTGCCAGCAGCTTGGGTAGCGCCACAGATACGCAGTATTTT. Translation: CASSLGSATDTQYF. Filled out from reference TRBV5-6 and TRBJ2-3, the complete variable domain reads DAGVTQSPTHLIKTRGQQVTLRCSPKSGHDTVSWYQQALGQGPQFIFQYYEEEERQRGNFPDRFSGHQFPNYSSELNVNALLLGDSALYLCASSLGSATDTQYFGPGTRLTVL.

The chain employs TRBV7-3 and TRBJ1-2; no clear D gene. The germline gives CDR1 SGHTA, CDR2 FQGTGA. The V end was cut by 0 bases, the J end by 2 bases, with 16 bases between. This CDR3 has 17 amino acids. CDR3 coding DNA: TGTGCCAGCAGCTTAACCCCCGGACTCCCCCCAAACTATGGCTACACCTTC. Amino acid sequence: CASSLTPGLPPNYGYTF.

J is TRBJ2-1 and V is TRBV10-3, with 8 positions matching TRBD2. CDR3 size: 16 residues. Germline V gene sequence: CDR1 ENHRY, CDR2 SYGVKD. V gave up 2 bases and J gave up 6 bases; unmatched junction bases: 9. The CDR3: CAISEHGTRTFNEQFF. The CDR3 DNA sequence: TGTGCCATCAGTGAGCACGGGACTAGGACTTTCAATGAGCAGTTCTTC.

CDR3 loop: CASSGTGGASYNSPLHF. The CDR3, as DNA: TGTGCCAGTAGCGGGACAGGGGGCGCCTCCTATAATTCACCCCTCCACTTT. This chain connects TRBV19 to TRBJ1-6; 12 bases line up with TRBD1. The trim removed 6 bases at V and 0 bases at J, leaving 3 bases unmatched. This CDR3 is built from 17 residues. Germline-derived CDR1 and CDR2 are LNHDA and SQIVND (reference sequence). Using reference TRBV19 and TRBJ1-6 for the parts outside the CDR3, the full variable domain is DGGITQSPKYLFRKEGQNVTLSCEQNLNHDAMYWYRQDPGQGLRLIYYSQIVNDFQKGDIAEGYSVSREKKESFPLTVTSAQKNPTAFYLCASSGTGGASYNSPLHFGNGTRLTVT.

In DNA form, the CDR3 reads TGTGCCAGCAGCCCCCGTAGCGGCCAAGCCCTTCAGGGTACGCAGTATTTT. This sequence encodes CASSPRSGQALQGTQYF. V and J are TRBV5-4 and TRBJ2-3; a weak D match, TRBD2 (6 bases). The V end was cut by 4 bases, the J end by 8 bases, with 26 bases between. The CDR3 loop spans 17 amino acids. Germline CDR1 reads SGHNT; CDR2 reads YYREEE (reference sequence).

V and J are TRBV2 and TRBJ1-5; D is perhaps TRBD1 (6 bases). V was cut by 10 bases and J by 3 bases, with 19 bases left in between. Germline V gene data show CDR1 as SNHLY and CDR2 as FYNNEI. The CDR3 is made up of 15 amino acids. DNA for the CDR3: TGTGCCACCACGCGGGGGGCAAGCGACAATCAGCCCCAGCATTTT. It is translated as CATTRGASDNQPQHF. The full variable domain, in which reference TRBV2 and TRBJ1-5 provide the parts outside the CDR3, is EPEVTQTPSHQVTQMGQEVILRCVPISNHLYFYWYRQILGQKVEFLVSFYNNEISEKSEIFDDQFSVERPDGSNFTLKIRSTKLEDSAMYFCATTRGASDNQPQHFGDGTRLSIL.

The chain carries TRBV3-1 (or the pseudogene TRBV3-2) and TRBJ1-6; a possible D gene is TRBD1 (6 bases). The CDR3 covers 18 residues. Deletions cut 2 bases from V and 0 bases from J, with 14 bases between. Germline lookup yields CDR1 LGHDT and CDR2 YNNKEL (reference sequence). CDR3: CASSQPGHPSSYNSPLHF. For the CDR3, the DNA is TGTGCCAGCAGCCAACCGGGACACCCGAGCTCCTATAATTCACCCCTCCACTTT.

This clone has a handful of counts. The chain links TRBV5-1 to TRBJ1-5, with 8 bases matching TRBD1. The junction had 6 bases not matched to a gene; V was cut back by 1 base and J by 6 bases. This CDR3 has 15 amino acids. Germline lookup yields CDR1 SGHRS and CDR2 YFSETQ. In DNA form, the CDR3 reads TGCGCCAGCAGCTTGACGGCAGGGGGCGGTCAGCCCCAGCATTTT. Translation gives CASSLTAGGGQPQHF.

The count of this clone is one. The rearrangement uses TRBV28 and TRBJ2-7, with D perhaps matching TRBD2 (5 bases). Trimming left V 1 base short and J 0 bases short, with 10 bases between. Per germline, CDR1 MDHEN and CDR2 SYDVKM. This CDR3 is 15 amino acids long. CDR3 sequence: CASSLFRAGSYEQYF. DNA for the CDR3: TGTGCCAGCAGTTTATTCCGGGCGGGCTCCTACGAGCAGTACTTC.

The genes are TRBV5-1 and TRBJ1-6, with a possible D match to TRBD1 (6 bases). V was shortened by 0 bases and J by 10 bases, with 14 bases between the two germline ends. The CDR3 length is 15 residues. Germline V gene lookup returns CDR1 SGHRS and CDR2 YFSETQ. This chain's CDR3 is CASSLGGRGRSPLHF. DNA of the CDR3: TGCGCCAGCAGCTTGGGGGGCAGGGGAAGATCACCCCTCCACTTT.